The sequence of this TCR beta chain was determined in a study of shared clonotypes between healthy human individuals. Across the study: Samples came from two female and a few male donors aged 18 to 49.

All donors qualified as healthy HIV-negative adults and had experienced no recent acute infections or vaccinations. CDR1 is LNHDA and CDR2 is SQIVND in the germline V gene (reference sequence). The ends were cut back, 3 bases at V and 4 bases at J, with 16 bases in the middle. The CDR3 has 15 amino acids. Each replicate PCR on the sorted subsets used approximately 180 ng DNA (around 30,000 T cell genomes). TCRdb's copy holds only in-frame clones and misses some; the assay was immunoSEQ multiplex PCR. The sample has roughly 1.4 million clones, 97% to 99% seen once. The V call is TRBV19, the J call TRBJ2-7; a possible D gene is TRBD1 (6 bases). The material sequenced was naive CD4+ T cells sorted from blood. Sample subset: CD45RA+ positively selected. This TCR derives from a man aged 30 to 39 in good health. CDR3 residues: CASSIAQGGAYEQYF. CDR3 sequence (DNA): TGTGCCAGTAGTATCGCACAGGGCGGCGCATACGAGCAGTACTTC.